The 8 T cell receptor beta chains reported below all come from one sample, sequenced in a study of T cell changes during pregnancy in multiple sclerosis. TCRdb keeps only in-frame clones here, not all; method: immunoSEQ multiplex PCR. Of under 40,000 clones listed, 75% to 95% are singletons. The sample in question was CD8+ T cells from peripheral blood mononuclear cells, obtained in the first trimester of pregnancy. These receptors all stem from a female donor with multiple sclerosis, enrolled in a pregnancy study.

The V gene is TRBV7-8, the J gene TRBJ2-7; 10 bases map to TRBD2. CDR3 length: 14 amino acids. Germline loops: CDR1 SGHVS, CDR2 FQNEAQ. The junction had 7 bases not matched to a gene; V was cut back by 8 bases and J by 3 bases. The CDR3 region has the DNA TGTGCCAGCCGAGAAGCGGGAGGGTTCTACGAGCAGTACTTC. Translated: CASREAGGFYEQYF.

The chain's CDR3 is CSGGSGNTIYF. CDR3 bases: TGCAGTGGAGGGTCTGGAAACACCATATATTTT. The J gene is TRBJ1-3, the V gene TRBV20-1; D is undetermined. The CDR3 runs to 11 residues. Germline assignment: CDR1 DFQATT and CDR2 SNEGSKA (reference sequence). V lost 7 bases, J lost 1 base, and 5 bases lay in between.

This clone has a single count. This chain joins TRBV5-6 and TRBJ2-3; D is possibly TRBD2 (5 bases). Germline CDR1 SGHDT, CDR2 YYEEEE. The V and J ends lost 4 bases and 3 bases respectively, with 18 bases between them. This CDR3 is built from 16 residues. The CDR3 region has the DNA TGTGCCAGCAGCCACCTTTTTCGCGGGCCTACAGATACGCAGTATTTT. This codes for CASSHLFRGPTDTQYF.

This clone was seen just once. The chain is built from TRBV6-1 and TRBJ2-7; 10 nucleotides match TRBD1. J was trimmed by 0 bases and V by 8 bases; bases with no gene match: 7. The CDR3 runs 15 residues. Germline values: CDR1 MNHNS, CDR2 SASEGT. CDR3: CASPGTGEISYEQYF. Here the CDR3 DNA reads TGTGCCAGCCCCGGGACAGGGGAGATCTCCTACGAGCAGTACTTC.

This clone was seen more than once but under ten times. The chain joins TRBV4-2 to TRBJ2-7; 12 positions match TRBD2. Looked up from germline, CDR1 is LGHNA and CDR2 is YNFKEQ. The CDR3 is 16 amino acids. V was clipped by 2 bases and J by 6 bases; unmatched bases: 8. CDR3 coding DNA: TGTGCCAGCAGCCAAAGGGGGACTAGCGGGTATAGCGAGCAGTACTTC. It encodes CASSQRGTSGYSEQYF.

The chain carries TRBV19 and TRBJ1-1, with a tentative D call TRBD1 (6 bases). The CDR3 covers 14 residues. Trimming removed 6 bases at V and 3 bases at J, with 14 bases between. Germline V gives CDR1 LNHDA, CDR2 SQIVND (reference sequence). CDR3: CASSFAGAYTEAFF. The CDR3 DNA sequence: TGTGCCAGTAGCTTTGCAGGGGCCTACACTGAAGCTTTCTTT.

The V call is TRBV9, the J call TRBJ2-5, with 9 bases aligning to TRBD2. The V gene's germline CDR1 is SGDLS and CDR2 YYNGEE. The CDR3 sequence is 16 residues long. V dropped 0 bases and J dropped 1; count of bases not matched to a gene: 4. CDR3 sequence: CASSVGSGGLQETQYF. CDR3 in DNA: TGTGCCAGCAGCGTAGGTAGCGGGGGACTCCAAGAGACCCAGTACTTC. Using reference TRBV9 and TRBJ2-5 for the parts outside the CDR3, the full variable domain is DSGVTQTPKHLITATGQRVTLRCSPRSGDLSVYWYQQSLDQGLQFLIQYYNGEERAKGNILERFSAQQFPDLHSELNLSSLELGDSALYFCASSVGSGGLQETQYFGPGTRLLVL.

The chain links TRBV28 to TRBJ2-7; no clear D. CDR3 size: 12 residues. Per the germline V gene, CDR1 is MDHEN and CDR2 is SYDVKM. The ends were cut back, 3 bases at V and 2 bases at J, with 5 bases in the middle. CDR3 sequence reads: CASSFLAYEQYF. DNA of the CDR3: TGTGCCAGCAGTTTTTTAGCCTACGAGCAGTACTTC.